These 26 T cell receptor beta chains came from one sample sequenced in a study of metastatic and nonmetastatic thyroid tumors. Patients had received no treatment of any kind before thyroid surgery. TCRdb reanalyzed the PCR reads via MiXCR. The sample includes tens of thousands of clones, less than 25% seen only once; the top ten take under 45%. Sequences were obtained from blood. Every receptor here comes from a female donor with papillary thyroid cancer or a benign thyroid nodule (not recorded which). Some clones in this sample may be carry-over from other donors' samples.

V usage is TRBV7-8 and J usage is TRBJ1-1, with a possible D match to TRBD1 (5 bases). This CDR3 has 15 amino acids. The V end lost 3 bases, the J end lost 6 bases, and 17 bases lay between the germline ends. Germline assignment: CDR1 SGHVS and CDR2 FQNEAQ. CDR3 sequence reads: CASSFRTGFGSEAFF. CDR3 bases: TGTGCCAGCAGCTTCCGAACAGGTTTCGGGTCTGAAGCTTTCTTT.

J is TRBJ2-2 and V is TRBV14, with 8 bases matching TRBD2. The CDR3 has 15 residues. Looked up from germline, CDR1 is SGHDN and CDR2 is FVKESK. Trimming at V came to 4 bases and at J to 6 bases, leaving 7 bases not matched to a gene. The CDR3 protein is CASSRPGGSAGELFF. CDR3 coding DNA: TGTGCCAGCAGCCGCCCGGGAGGGTCGGCCGGGGAGCTGTTTTTT. Variable domain in full (rest from reference TRBV14 and TRBJ2-2): EAGVTQFPSHSVIEKGQTVTLRCDPISGHDNLYWYRRVMGKEIKFLLHFVKESKQDESGMPNNRFLAERTGGTYSTLKVQPAELEDSGVYFCASSRPGGSAGELFFGEGSRLTVL.

This chain joins TRBV24-1 and TRBJ2-5, with a weak D call TRBD2 (6 bases). Per germline, CDR1 KGHDR and CDR2 SFDVKD. This CDR3 is built from 18 residues. V was cut by 1 base and J by 5 bases, with 22 bases left in between. In DNA form, the CDR3 reads TGTGCCACCAGTGATTTTCTTCCGGGAGAGGGTTTCGGGGAGACCCAGTACTTC. This sequence encodes CATSDFLPGEGFGETQYF.

This clone was detected ten times or more. The chain is built from TRBV24-1 and TRBJ1-5; 9 bases align to TRBD1. The V gene's germline CDR1 is KGHDR and CDR2 SFDVKD. V was clipped by 9 bases and J by 1 base; unmatched bases: 12. The CDR3 has 17 amino acids. CDR3 sequence: CATPTPPGQGSNQPQHF. As DNA, the CDR3 is TGTGCCACCCCGACCCCTCCGGGACAGGGAAGCAATCAGCCCCAGCATTTT.

The chain employs TRBV6-1 and TRBJ1-2; tentative D call: TRBD1 (6 bases). Trimming removed 5 bases from V and 8 bases from J, with 12 bases in between. The length of the CDR3 is 12 residues. Germline assignment: CDR1 MNHNS and CDR2 SASEGT. The CDR3 here is CASSTRTDGYTF. For the CDR3, the DNA is TGTGCCAGCAGTACCCGGACAGACGGCTACACCTTC.

The chain carries TRBV20-1 and TRBJ2-3; 9 bases agree with TRBD2. The ends lost 3 bases at V and 4 bases at J; junction bases unmatched: 5. Germline CDR1 DFQATT, CDR2 SNEGSKA (reference sequence). This CDR3 comprises 14 residues. DNA for the CDR3: TGCAGTGCTAGTGACGGCGGGAGGGCAGATACGCAGTATTTT. Translating gives CSASDGGRADTQYF.

This clone was counted at least ten times. The genes are TRBV6-1 and TRBJ2-5, with a tentative D call TRBD1 (6 bases). Germline loops: CDR1 MNHNS, CDR2 SASEGT. This CDR3 is built from 12 residues. V was cut by 5 bases and J by 5 bases, with 9 bases left in between. CDR3 in amino acids: CASSPQGETQYF. The CDR3, as DNA: TGTGCCAGCAGTCCCCAGGGGGAGACCCAGTACTTC.

This clone appeared many times. The V and J genes are TRBV19 and TRBJ2-3, with D hard to call. Germline CDR1 LNHDA, CDR2 SQIVND (reference sequence). Deletions cut 1 base from V and 4 bases from J, with 0 bases between. This CDR3 region has 11 residues. The CDR3 spells CASSIADTQYF. The CDR3 region has the DNA TGTGCCAGTAGTATAGCAGATACGCAGTATTTT.

This clone has only a few counts. The chain carries TRBV12-3 or TRBV12-4 and TRBJ2-1; TRBD2 is a possible D gene (6 bases). V lost 2 bases and J lost 6, with 11 bases in between. This CDR3 spans 14 amino acids. The chain's CDR3 is CASSLSAAGNEQFF. The CDR3 bases are TGTGCCAGCAGTTTAAGTGCAGCGGGCAATGAGCAGTTCTTC.

In the case of this clone: At one of its ends the junction is not consistent with the germline gene, which may arise from a read error. This chain links TRBV6-1 with TRBJ1-1, with D unclear. This CDR3 has 13 residues. Germline V gene sequence: CDR1 MNHNS, CDR2 SASEGT. DNA for the CDR3: TGCGCCAGCAGCTCGAACATGAACACTGAAGCTTTCTTT. It is translated as CASSSNMNTEAFF.

This clone was observed a handful of times. The chain carries TRBV19 and TRBJ2-2; 7 nucleotides align to TRBD1. Germline lookup yields CDR1 LNHDA and CDR2 SQIVND (reference sequence). The CDR3 consists of 15 residues. With 6 bases clipped from V and 0 bases from J, the junction kept 4 bases outside the gene matches. The CDR3 spells CASRLDRSNTGELFF. The CDR3 DNA sequence: TGTGCCAGTAGGCTGGACAGGTCGAACACCGGGGAGCTGTTTTTT.

Of note for this clone: This could be a read error, since a much larger clone is one nucleotide away. This sequence joins TRBV15 and TRBJ2-2; D is perhaps TRBD1 (6 bases). The CDR3 totals 21 residues. Germline-derived CDR1 and CDR2 are LNHNV and YYDKDF (reference sequence). DNA for the CDR3: TGTGCCACCAGCGGAGATAGGTCAGGGCCAGGGGCCATCGCCTCCACCGGGGAGCTGTTTTTT. Residues: CATSGDRSGPGAIASTGELFF. Full variable domain (rest looked up from reference TRBV15 and TRBJ2-2): DAMVIQNPRYQVTQFGKPVTLSCSQTLNHNVMYWYQQKSSQAPKLLFHYYDKDFNNEADTPDNFQSRRPNTSFCFLDIRSPGLGDTAMYLCATSGDRSGPGAIASTGELFFGEGSRLTVL.

By share, this clone counts as medium-sized. The chain employs TRBV6-2 or TRBV6-3 and TRBJ2-7; D uncertain. The germline V and J ends were trimmed by 0 bases and 4 bases, with 16 bases remaining between them. Germline-derived CDR1 and CDR2 are MNHEY and SVGEGT. The CDR3 has 16 amino acids. CDR3 residues: CASSYSPFSLPYEQYF. Written as DNA, the CDR3 is TGTGCCAGCAGTTACTCGCCCTTCAGTCTACCTTACGAGCAGTACTTC.

There are a few counts of this clone. The V call is TRBV10-1, the J call TRBJ2-1; 13 bases map to TRBD2. This CDR3 contains 17 residues. V gave up 5 bases and J gave up 7 bases; unmatched junction bases: 11. CDR1 and CDR2 (germline): WNHNN, SYGVQD (reference sequence). The CDR3 loop reads CASSTGTSGAFGNEQFF. CDR3 nucleotides: TGCGCCAGCAGTACCGGGACTAGCGGGGCCTTCGGGAATGAGCAGTTCTTC.

This clone was counted only a few times. This may come from a read error, since a much larger clone is one base off. The rearrangement links TRBV15 to TRBJ2-4; 8 nucleotides match TRBD2. CDR1 and CDR2 (germline): LNHNV, YYDKDF (reference sequence). This CDR3 region has 16 residues. The V and J ends lost 5 bases and 0 bases, in that order; junction bases with no gene match: 6. This chain's CDR3 is CATSLGGALAKNIQYF. The DNA for the CDR3 is TGTGCCACCAGCCTCGGGGGGGCCTTAGCCAAAAACATTCAGTACTTC.

V usage is TRBV2 and J usage is TRBJ2-7; 10 bases are a match to TRBD2. Germline-derived CDR1 and CDR2 are SNHLY and FYNNEI. There are 17 residues in the CDR3. The V gene end was trimmed by 6 bases and the J gene end by 5 bases; junction bases not matched to a gene: 16. The CDR3 region has the DNA TGTGCCAGCAGGCGTAATCCAACTAGCGGGACACACCACGAGCAGTACTTC. It yields the protein CASRRNPTSGTHHEQYF.

This clone has at least ten counts. The chain employs TRBV5-1 and TRBJ2-3; 7 bases line up with TRBD2. The trim removed 6 bases at V and 5 bases at J, leaving 6 bases unmatched. The CDR3 has 13 residues. Per germline, CDR1 SGHRS and CDR2 YFSETQ. The chain's CDR3 is CASNGPSGDTQYF. CDR3 nucleotides: TGCGCCAGCAACGGTCCTAGCGGAGATACGCAGTATTTT.

The table lists this clone with many counts. The chain employs TRBV5-1 and TRBJ2-7, with D perhaps TRBD1 (5 bases). The CDR3 runs to 16 residues. The germline V gene has CDR1 SGHRS and CDR2 YFSETQ. V was trimmed by 0 bases and J by 1 base, leaving 14 bases between them. In DNA, the CDR3 is TGCGCCAGCAGCTTGGCTCTCTTAGGGGAATCCTACGAGCAGTACTTC. This sequence encodes CASSLALLGESYEQYF. The full variable domain, in which reference TRBV5-1 and TRBJ2-7 provide the parts outside the CDR3, is KAGVTQTPRYLIKTRGQQVTLSCSPISGHRSVSWYQQTPGQGLQFLFEYFSETQRNKGNFPGRFSGRQFSNSRSEMNVSTLELGDSALYLCASSLALLGESYEQYFGPGTRLTVT.

In this sample, this clone turned up many times. The J gene is TRBJ1-2, the V gene TRBV2, with D perhaps matching TRBD1 (5 bases). This CDR3 region has 14 residues. With 5 bases removed from V and 6 bases from J, the gap between germline ends came to 16 bases. Germline V gene sequence: CDR1 SNHLY, CDR2 FYNNEI. The CDR3 protein is CASSWGERSNGYTF. CDR3 bases: TGTGCCAGCAGTTGGGGGGAAAGATCGAATGGCTACACCTTC.

This chain uses TRBV4-2 with TRBJ2-1; the match to TRBD2 covers 7 bases. The germline V gene encodes CDR1 LGHNA and CDR2 YNFKEQ. J was trimmed by 4 bases and V by 4 bases; bases with no gene match: 10. The CDR3 loop spans 16 amino acids. The CDR3 here is CASSPSVGGSYNEQFF. The CDR3 nucleotides read TGTGCCAGCAGCCCATCCGTCGGGGGGTCATACAATGAGCAGTTCTTC.

This clone has a handful of counts. At one of its ends the junction is not consistent with the germline gene, which may arise from a read error. The rearrangement joins TRBV24-1 to TRBJ1-5; D is undetermined. The germline CDR1 and CDR2 sequences are KGHDR and SFDVKD. The CDR3 loop spans 15 amino acids. The CDR3 loop reads CATSDFGDGNQTQHF. The CDR3 bases are TGTGCCACCAGTGATTTTGGGGATGGCAATCAGACCCAGCATTTT.

This sequence joins TRBV27 and TRBJ2-7; D is uncertain. Germline lookup yields CDR1 MNHEY and CDR2 SMNVEV (reference sequence). CDR3 size: 15 residues. V was pared by 4 bases and J by 3 bases, with 16 bases between. CDR3 amino acids: CASSSLIGRFYEQYF. As DNA, the CDR3 is TGTGCCAGCAGTTCCCTTATTGGCAGATTCTACGAGCAGTACTTC.

Notes on this clone: Other DNA sequences in the sample encode the same CDR3. The chain has TRBV11-2 and TRBJ1-1, with 7 bases fitting TRBD1. CDR1 SGHAT and CDR2 FQNNGV come from the germline V gene. The V gene end was trimmed by 1 base and the J gene end by 4 bases; junction bases not matched to a gene: 12. The CDR3 length is 17 residues. CDR3 loop: CASSLGAGGVWGTEAFF. CDR3 nucleotides: TGTGCCAGCAGCTTAGGGGCAGGGGGTGTTTGGGGCACTGAAGCTTTCTTT. Looking up the rest from reference TRBV11-2 and TRBJ1-1 gives the full variable domain: EAGVAQSPRYKIIEKRQSVAFWCNPISGHATLYWYQQILGQGPKLLIQFQNNGVVDDSQLPKDRFSAERLKGVDSTLKIQPAKLEDSAVYLCASSLGAGGVWGTEAFFGQGTRLTVV.

Note on this clone: At one end, the junction sequence differs from germline, possibly due to a read error. The chain carries TRBV11-1 and TRBJ1-4; tentative D call: TRBD1 (6 bases). There are 18 residues in the CDR3. Germline CDR1 and CDR2: SGHAT and FQDESV (reference sequence). CDR3 bases: TGTGCCTGCAGCTTAGTCCTCGGGACATTTACAACTAATGAAAAAATGTTTTTT. Translated, it gives CACSLVLGTFTTNEKMFF.

This clone was counted at least ten times. This sequence joins TRBV7-2 and TRBJ1-5; D is perhaps TRBD1 (5 bases). Germline V lookup: CDR1 SGHTA, CDR2 FQGNSA. The CDR3 is 12 amino acids. V was pared by 5 bases and J by 9 bases, with 11 bases between. The CDR3 DNA is TGTGCCAGCAGCCCCTTCGGGGGGCCCCAGCATTTT. It is translated as CASSPFGGPQHF.

The chain uses TRBV7-2 and TRBJ2-2; D is undetermined. This CDR3 comprises 13 residues. The germline V gene has CDR1 SGHTA and CDR2 FQGNSA. Deletions cut 3 bases from V and 5 bases from J, with 7 bases between. The CDR3 loop is CASSLRGTGELFF. CDR3 nucleotide sequence: TGTGCCAGCAGCTTGAGAGGAACCGGGGAGCTGTTTTTT.